Listed below are T cell receptor beta chains from one sample, sequenced in a study of T cells after yellow fever vaccination. A single record per CDR3 protein comes from TCRdb applying MiXCR to the 5' RACE reads. Altogether almost 600,000 distinct CDR3 sequences are present, roughly 13% being singletons, with the ten largest covering 11% to 15%. The sequencing here drew on PBMCs, taken on the day of the yellow fever booster vaccination. Receptor source: a man aged 25 to 40 who received the YFV17D yellow fever vaccine. Each CDR3 is given with its conserved first and last residue. The D gene is left open where the match is weak. Not all rows give a size; the values are once, few, many and, for expanded clones, a class.

v_gene	abundance	d_gene	j_gene	CDR3nt	CDR3aa
TRBV7-9	many	.	TRBJ2-4	TGTGCCAGCAGCTTAGTAGCGCCGCCTCTCCCAAGGTACTTC	CASSLVAPPLPRYF
TRBV5-1	few	TRBD2	TRBJ2-7	TGCGCCAGCAGCTTGGCGTTAGCGGGTGCCTACGAGCAGTACTTC	CASSLALAGAYEQYF
TRBV27	few	.	TRBJ2-5	TGTGCCAGCAGTTTTCGGACTCCGGTGGCGACCCAGTACTTC	CASSFRTPVATQYF
TRBV4-3	.	.	TRBJ2-1	TGCGCCAGCAGCCAAGGAACCACCTCTAGCTCCTACAATGAGCAGTTCTTC	CASSQGTTSSSYNEQFF
TRBV20-1	.	.	TRBJ2-7	TGCAGTGCTCAAAGAATAAGCTCCTACGAGCAGTACTTC	CSAQRISSYEQYF
TRBV18	.	.	TRBJ1-2	TGTGCCAGCTCACCAGGCAAGGCCTATGGCTACACCTTC	CASSPGKAYGYTF
TRBV6-5	many	.	TRBJ2-3	TGTGCCAGCAGTTACTCCTCCACAGATACGCAGTATTTT	CASSYSSTDTQYF
TRBV9	few	TRBD2	TRBJ2-1	TGTGCCAGCAGCGGTAGCGGGAGTGGCTACAATGAGCAGTTCTTC	CASSGSGSGYNEQFF
TRBV18	few	.	TRBJ2-5	TGTGCCAGCTCACCAAATTCGGGGCCGCGGGAGACCCAGTACTTC	CASSPNSGPRETQYF
TRBV4-3	.	TRBD2	TRBJ2-1	TGCGCCAGCAGCCAAGGCGGTTGGGGGGGCAATGAGCAGTTCTTC	CASSQGGWGGNEQFF
TRBV12-3/TRBV12-4	.	.	TRBJ2-7	TGTGCCAGCAGTTTGAACGAGGCGGGAGAGCAGTACTTC	CASSLNEAGEQYF
TRBV15	.	TRBD2	TRBJ2-1	TGTGCCACCAGCAGAGGTCTAGCGGGAGAAAATGAGCAGTTCTTC	CATSRGLAGENEQFF
TRBV18	.	.	TRBJ1-1	TGTGCCAGCTCACCGGGGGCAGGAGAAGCTTTCTTT	CASSPGAGEAFF
TRBV4-3	.	.	TRBJ1-3	TGCGCCAGCAGCCAAGAGGACTTGGTAGGCACTGGAAACACCATATATTTT	CASSQEDLVGTGNTIYF
TRBV6-1	few	.	TRBJ2-7	TGTGCCAGCCGGGACTCCTCCAAAATCTACGAGCAGTACTTC	CASRDSSKIYEQYF
TRBV28	.	TRBD1	TRBJ2-1	TGTGCCAGCAGTTACTTGGGCAGGGGGCCCTACAATGAGCAGTTCTTC	CASSYLGRGPYNEQFF
TRBV7-2	.	TRBD1	TRBJ2-3	TGTGCCAGCAGCCAAACAGGGGCTCGTGCAGATACGCAGTATTTT	CASSQTGARADTQYF
TRBV6-2/TRBV6-3	few	.	TRBJ2-1	TGTGCCAGCAGGCCCTTTTCGATCCGATACAATGAGCAGTTCTTC	CASRPFSIRYNEQFF
TRBV2	.	.	TRBJ2-5	TGTGCCATCTGTTTAGTTGTCGGGCGGACCTTAACCGAAGAGACCCAGTACTTC	CAICLVVGRTLTEETQYF
TRBV29-1	.	.	TRBJ2-5	TGCAGCGTCACCACGGGACGTCAAGAGACCCAGTACTTC	CSVTTGRQETQYF
TRBV6-6	few	.	TRBJ2-7	TGTGCCAGCAGTTTCGACGGTCTAGGGGAGCAGTACTTC	CASSFDGLGEQYF